The next 21 T cell receptor beta chains were all read from a single sample in a study of CXCR3-negative and CXCR3-positive naive CD8 T cells. UMI-labeled 5' RACE yielded the TRB cDNA libraries. From the 5' RACE reads, TCRdb lists one entry per CDR3 protein and no DNA. Recorded here are approximately 83,000 distinct CDR3 sequences; the top ten clones represent approximately 1.4%. Sequenced sample: naive CXCR3- CD8+ T cells from blood. The subset denotes: CD45RO-CCR7+CD27+CD95- naive CD8+ T cells lacking CXCR3 (TNR3-). The receptor source for this set is a human donor in good health. Some clones in this sample may be carry-over from other donors' samples.

J is TRBJ2-7 and V is TRBV29-1; no DNA is available, so the TRBD2 call from TCRdb remains unchecked. Germline V gene data show CDR1 as SQVTM and CDR2 as ANQGSEA. The CDR3 runs 11 residues. The CDR3 sequence: CSVWEAGEQYF.

This chain connects TRBV4-3 to TRBJ2-1; the D call from TCRdb, TRBD2, cannot be confirmed without DNA. The CDR3 has 16 amino acids. Germline lookup yields CDR1 LGHNA and CDR2 YSLEER. CDR3 loop: CASSLRLAGEYNEQFF.

The chain links TRBV19 to TRBJ2-5. Germline CDR1 and CDR2: LNHDA and SQIVND (reference sequence). CDR3 length: 11 residues. The CDR3 here is CASSIGQTQYF.

V and J are TRBV20-1 and TRBJ2-5; TCRdb designates TRBD2, a call that cannot be tested without DNA. Germline assignment: CDR1 DFQATT and CDR2 SNEGSKA (reference sequence). This CDR3 is built from 14 residues. The CDR3: CSARVPGLQETQYF.

The chain carries TRBV6-6 and TRBJ2-7; lacking DNA, the TRBD1 call made by TCRdb goes unchecked. The CDR3 loop spans 14 amino acids. Germline CDR1 is MNHNY and CDR2 is SVGAGI (reference sequence). CDR3 sequence reads: CASSPDRGPYEQYF.

The chain links TRBV6-5 to TRBJ2-5; the D call of TRBD1 rests on TCRdb alone, since no DNA is present to check it. The germline gives CDR1 MNHEY, CDR2 SVGAGI. The CDR3 is 13 amino acids. CDR3: CASSVGQGGTQYF.

The chain combines TRBV12-3 or TRBV12-4 with TRBJ1-2; absent DNA, TCRdb's TRBD1 call cannot be checked. The CDR3 consists of 14 residues. CDR3 residues: CASSTGQGAYGYTF.

This chain links TRBV6-2 or TRBV6-3 with TRBJ2-3. CDR1 and CDR2 (germline): MNHEY, SVGEGT. This CDR3 region has 14 residues. The CDR3: CASSYPISTDTQYF.

The chain joins TRBV7-2 to TRBJ2-7; TCRdb designates TRBD2, a call that cannot be tested without DNA. Germline CDR1 and CDR2: SGHTA and FQGNSA. The CDR3 is made up of 15 amino acids. CDR3 sequence reads: CASSSLAGVVGEQYF. Together with reference TRBV7-2 and TRBJ2-7, the CDR3 gives the full variable domain: GAGVSQSPSNKVTEKGKDVELRCDPISGHTALYWYRQSLGQGLEFLIYFQGNSAPDKSGLPSDRFSAERTGGSVSTLTIQRTQQEDSAVYLCASSSLAGVVGEQYFGPGTRLTVT.

V usage is TRBV28 and J usage is TRBJ2-2. Per the germline V gene, CDR1 is MDHEN and CDR2 is SYDVKM. The CDR3 is made up of 12 amino acids. This CDR3 is CASSSDTGELFF.

This chain connects TRBV29-1 to TRBJ2-7; no DNA is available, so the TRBD1 call from TCRdb remains unchecked. From germline, CDR1 is SQVTM and CDR2 ANQGSEA. This CDR3 is built from 12 residues. CDR3 in amino acids: CSVSETGVEQYF.

V and J are TRBV29-1 and TRBJ2-7; TCRdb calls TRBD1, which cannot be checked without DNA. CDR1 and CDR2 from the germline V gene are SQVTM and ANQGSEA. CDR3 length equals 12 residues. CDR3 protein: CSVGQASYEQYF.

The genes are TRBV6-5 and TRBJ2-5; TCRdb reports TRBD2, a call that lacks DNA to check it against. CDR3 length: 13 residues. Germline CDR1 reads MNHEY; CDR2 reads SVGAGI. The CDR3 reads CASSYGGWETQYF.

The chain recombines TRBV12-3 or TRBV12-4 with TRBJ2-3; TCRdb selects TRBD2, and the lack of DNA leaves this call unchecked. This CDR3 is built from 16 residues. CDR3 loop: CASSPGTSGRADTQYF.

The V gene is TRBV7-6, the J gene TRBJ2-5; TCRdb reports TRBD1, a call that lacks DNA to check it against. The germline V gene has CDR1 SGHVS and CDR2 FNYEAQ. CDR3 length: 15 amino acids. This CDR3 is CASSSPGQGDETQYF.

This chain links TRBV5-4 with TRBJ2-7; TCRdb names TRBD1, which stays unverified in the absence of DNA. The germline V gene encodes CDR1 SGHNT and CDR2 YYREEE (reference sequence). The CDR3 totals 14 residues. CDR3 protein: CASSLRTGGYEQYF.

The chain carries TRBV7-9 and TRBJ1-5; the D call from TCRdb, TRBD1, cannot be confirmed without DNA. CDR1 is SEHNR and CDR2 is FQNEAQ in the germline V gene (reference sequence). The CDR3 is 13 amino acids. CDR3 region: CASSPVGDQPQHF.

The genes are TRBV4-1 and TRBJ2-7; TCRdb lists TRBD2, though no DNA is available to test this call. Germline V gene data show CDR1 as MGHRA and CDR2 as YSYEKL. The CDR3 consists of 15 residues. The CDR3: CASSQNLLVYYEQYF.

This sequence joins TRBV29-1 and TRBJ1-2. Germline CDR1 SQVTM, CDR2 ANQGSEA. CDR3 size: 13 residues. The CDR3 sequence: CSVASTDNYGYTF.

V usage is TRBV29-1 and J usage is TRBJ1-1. Germline assignment: CDR1 SQVTM and CDR2 ANQGSEA. The CDR3 has 12 residues. The CDR3 sequence: CSVEGVFPEAFF.

The chain joins TRBV9 to TRBJ2-2; TCRdb indicates TRBD1, and absent DNA this call remains unverified. Germline V CDR1 and CDR2: SGDLS, YYNGEE. CDR3 length: 13 residues. The CDR3 sequence is CASSAPVPGELFF.